Listed below are T cell receptor beta chains from one sample, sequenced in a study of cytotoxic CD8 clonotypes in ibrutinib-treated CLL. Only in-frame clones appear in the TCRdb table, and some are missing; sequencing was by immunoSEQ multiplex PCR. Of 160,000 or so clones listed, about 80% are singletons. Here the sequenced sample was PBMCs, taken after 12 months of ibrutinib treatment. These TCRs come from a human donor with chronic lymphocytic leukemia. The CDR3 runs from the conserved cysteine through the conserved F or W. Fields, in order: clone size, D gene, V gene, J gene, CDR3 protein, CDR3 DNA. D genes are given only for firm matches. For some rows the clone size is stated as once, few or many, or as a class when expanded; others skip it.

abundance: -; d_gene: TRBD1; v_gene: TRBV9; j_gene: TRBJ2-7; CDR3aa: CASSVASTGGPYEQYF; CDR3nt: TGTGCCAGCAGCGTAGCATCTACAGGGGGCCCCTACGAGCAGTACTTC
abundance: once; d_gene: -; v_gene: TRBV27; j_gene: TRBJ2-1; CDR3aa: CASSVIVSRSRGHNEQFF; CDR3nt: TGTGCCAGCAGTGTGATTGTGTCAAGGAGCCGGGGTCACAATGAGCAGTTCTTC
abundance: -; d_gene: -; v_gene: TRBV9; j_gene: TRBJ1-5; CDR3aa: CASSVGGYGNQPQHF; CDR3nt: TGTGCCAGCAGCGTAGGTGGGTATGGCAATCAGCCCCAGCATTTT
abundance: -; d_gene: TRBD1; v_gene: TRBV7-9; j_gene: TRBJ2-1; CDR3aa: CASIGTGVSGRGEQFF; CDR3nt: TGTGCCAGCATCGGGACAGGGGTATCGGGGAGAGGTGAGCAGTTCTTC
abundance: -; d_gene: -; v_gene: TRBV5-1; j_gene: TRBJ2-5; CDR3aa: CASSRDGVAGSTETQYF; CDR3nt: TGCGCCAGCAGCCGAGATGGTGTGGCAGGGAGTACGGAGACCCAGTACTTC
abundance: few; d_gene: -; v_gene: TRBV6-6; j_gene: TRBJ1-1; CDR3aa: CASSYSGGGTEAFF; CDR3nt: TGTGCCAGCAGTTACTCTGGGGGAGGCACTGAAGCTTTCTTT
abundance: -; d_gene: -; v_gene: TRBV11-1; j_gene: TRBJ2-2; CDR3aa: CASSLDPNTGELFF; CDR3nt: TGTGCCAGCAGCTTAGATCCGAACACCGGGGAGCTGTTTTTT
abundance: -; d_gene: -; v_gene: TRBV30; j_gene: TRBJ1-6; CDR3aa: CAWSLYRDYSSPLHF; CDR3nt: TGTGCCTGGAGTCTATACCGGGACTATAGTTCACCCCTCCACTTT
abundance: -; d_gene: -; v_gene: TRBV28; j_gene: TRBJ2-6; CDR3aa: CASVPGDSGANVLTF; CDR3nt: TGTGCCAGCGTTCCAGGGGACTCTGGGGCCAACGTCCTGACTTTC
abundance: -; d_gene: -; v_gene: TRBV7-7; j_gene: TRBJ1-5; CDR3aa: CASSQDKSNQPQHF; CDR3nt: TGTGCCAGCAGCCAAGACAAGAGCAATCAGCCCCAGCATTTT
abundance: -; d_gene: -; v_gene: TRBV4-2; j_gene: TRBJ1-3; CDR3aa: CASSHERQAFSGNTIYF; CDR3nt: TGTGCCAGCAGCCATGAAAGACAGGCTTTCTCTGGAAACACCATATATTTT
abundance: -; d_gene: -; v_gene: TRBV27; j_gene: TRBJ2-1; CDR3aa: CASRRELGQGREQFF; CDR3nt: TGTGCCAGCAGGAGGGAGCTAGGGCAGGGCAGAGAGCAGTTCTTC
abundance: -; d_gene: TRBD1; v_gene: TRBV7-8; j_gene: TRBJ1-3; CDR3aa: CASRTAQGGNTIYF; CDR3nt: TGTGCCAGCAGGACCGCACAGGGGGGAAACACCATATATTTT
abundance: -; d_gene: TRBD1; v_gene: TRBV28; j_gene: TRBJ1-1; CDR3aa: CASSSQDRPPTNTEAFF; CDR3nt: TGTGCCAGCAGTTCTCAGGACAGGCCCCCGACGAACACTGAAGCTTTCTTT
abundance: few; d_gene: -; v_gene: TRBV30; j_gene: TRBJ2-7; CDR3aa: CAWRQGGKQYF; CDR3nt: TGTGCCTGGAGACAGGGAGGAAAGCAGTACTTC
abundance: -; d_gene: TRBD1; v_gene: TRBV7-3; j_gene: TRBJ1-2; CDR3aa: CASSLMGQGAKGYTF; CDR3nt: TGTGCCAGCAGCTTAATGGGCCAGGGGGCGAAGGGCTACACCTTC
abundance: -; d_gene: TRBD2; v_gene: TRBV9; j_gene: TRBJ2-7; CDR3aa: CASSALAGGYEQYF; CDR3nt: TGTGCCAGCAGCGCGCTAGCGGGAGGTTACGAGCAGTACTTC
abundance: -; d_gene: TRBD1; v_gene: TRBV19; j_gene: TRBJ1-5; CDR3aa: CASSTTGGPNQPQHF; CDR3nt: TGTGCCAGTAGTACTACAGGGGGCCCCAATCAGCCCCAGCATTTT
abundance: -; d_gene: TRBD2; v_gene: TRBV7-2; j_gene: TRBJ2-4; CDR3aa: CASSAAGLQNIQYF; CDR3nt: TGTGCCAGCAGCGCGGCGGGACTACAAAACATTCAGTACTTC
abundance: -; d_gene: -; v_gene: TRBV7-2; j_gene: TRBJ2-1; CDR3aa: CASSSGHSSYNEQFF; CDR3nt: TGTGCCAGCAGCTCGGGACACAGCTCCTACAATGAGCAGTTCTTC
abundance: -; d_gene: -; v_gene: TRBV21-1; j_gene: TRBJ1-5; CDR3aa: CDNWGQIDQPQHF; CDR3nt: TGCGACAACTGGGGACAGATTGATCAGCCCCAGCATTTT
abundance: few; d_gene: TRBD1; v_gene: TRBV7-2; j_gene: TRBJ1-5; CDR3aa: CASSLGQTQGPQHF; CDR3nt: TGTGCCAGCAGCTTGGGACAGACGCAGGGGCCCCAGCATTTT
abundance: -; d_gene: -; v_gene: TRBV11-3; j_gene: TRBJ2-3; CDR3aa: CASSADGWEAQYF; CDR3nt: TGTGCCAGCAGCGCAGACGGGTGGGAGGCGCAGTATTTT
abundance: -; d_gene: -; v_gene: TRBV30; j_gene: TRBJ2-3; CDR3aa: CAWSGSGLRLFGTQYF; CDR3nt: TGTGCCTGGAGTGGTTCGGGACTCCGGCTTTTTGGTACGCAGTATTTT
abundance: -; d_gene: TRBD1; v_gene: TRBV13; j_gene: TRBJ1-1; CDR3aa: CASSLVTGWVGTEAFF; CDR3nt: TGTGCCAGCAGCTTAGTGACAGGGTGGGTGGGGACTGAAGCTTTCTTT
abundance: -; d_gene: -; v_gene: TRBV19; j_gene: TRBJ1-1; CDR3aa: CASKFGQNTEAFF; CDR3nt: TGTGCCAGTAAGTTCGGGCAGAACACTGAAGCTTTCTTT
abundance: -; d_gene: -; v_gene: TRBV29-1; j_gene: TRBJ1-2; CDR3aa: CSVDVDRSSNYGYTF; CDR3nt: TGCAGCGTTGACGTGGATAGGAGCAGCAATTATGGCTACACCTTC
abundance: -; d_gene: -; v_gene: TRBV18; j_gene: TRBJ1-1; CDR3aa: CASSPTVNTEAFF; CDR3nt: TGTGCCAGCTCACCAACAGTGAACACTGAAGCTTTCTTT
abundance: -; d_gene: TRBD1; v_gene: TRBV15; j_gene: TRBJ2-2; CDR3aa: CATSTLRTGSGTGELFF; CDR3nt: TGTGCCACCAGCACCCTTCGGACAGGGTCGGGCACCGGGGAGCTGTTTTTT
abundance: -; d_gene: TRBD1; v_gene: TRBV6-6; j_gene: TRBJ1-2; CDR3aa: CASSHNRGLGYGYTF; CDR3nt: TGTGCCAGCAGCCACAACAGGGGGCTGGGCTATGGCTACACCTTC
abundance: -; d_gene: -; v_gene: TRBV19; j_gene: TRBJ2-5; CDR3aa: CASSRSKGQETQYF; CDR3nt: TGTGCCAGTAGTCGATCTAAGGGGCAGGAGACCCAGTACTTC
abundance: -; d_gene: TRBD2; v_gene: TRBV6-5; j_gene: TRBJ2-7; CDR3aa: CASSSGGEGRYEQYF; CDR3nt: TGTGCCAGCAGTTCGGGGGGGGAGGGGCGGTACGAGCAGTACTTC
abundance: -; d_gene: -; v_gene: TRBV25-1; j_gene: TRBJ2-7; CDR3aa: CASRGQTSYEQYF; CDR3nt: TGTGCCAGCAGGGGACAAACCTCCTACGAGCAGTACTTC
abundance: -; d_gene: -; v_gene: TRBV2; j_gene: TRBJ2-6; CDR3aa: CASREGLAASGANVLTF; CDR3nt: TGTGCCAGCAGGGAGGGACTCGCCGCCTCTGGGGCCAACGTCCTGACTTTC
abundance: -; d_gene: -; v_gene: TRBV7-6; j_gene: TRBJ2-7; CDR3aa: CASSPGLSYEQYF; CDR3nt: TGTGCCAGCAGCCCGGGCCTATCCTACGAGCAGTACTTC
abundance: -; d_gene: TRBD1; v_gene: TRBV29-1; j_gene: TRBJ1-1; CDR3aa: CSVEVAWTGSTEAFF; CDR3nt: TGCAGCGTTGAAGTAGCGTGGACAGGGTCCACTGAAGCTTTCTTT
abundance: -; d_gene: -; v_gene: TRBV7-8; j_gene: TRBJ1-4; CDR3aa: CASSRGRTNEKLFF; CDR3nt: TGTGCCAGCAGCCGGGGACGGACGAATGAAAAACTGTTTTTT
abundance: -; d_gene: -; v_gene: TRBV6-5; j_gene: TRBJ1-1; CDR3aa: CASSSVGGAEAFF; CDR3nt: TGTGCCAGCAGTTCGGTCGGTGGGGCTGAAGCTTTCTTT
abundance: -; d_gene: TRBD1; v_gene: TRBV18; j_gene: TRBJ1-2; CDR3aa: CASSPQGTGPYGYTF; CDR3nt: TGTGCCAGCTCACCACAAGGGACAGGTCCCTATGGCTACACCTTC
abundance: -; d_gene: -; v_gene: TRBV6-1; j_gene: TRBJ1-5; CDR3aa: CASSVGGGDQPQHF; CDR3nt: TGTGCCAGCAGTGTGGGAGGGGGAGATCAGCCCCAGCATTTT
abundance: -; d_gene: -; v_gene: TRBV7-8; j_gene: TRBJ2-1; CDR3aa: CASSLVRGTSYNEQFF; CDR3nt: TGTGCCAGCAGCTTGGTTAGAGGCACTTCCTACAATGAGCAGTTCTTC
abundance: -; d_gene: TRBD2; v_gene: TRBV6-5; j_gene: TRBJ2-3; CDR3aa: CASRLGGITDTQYF; CDR3nt: TGTGCCAGCCGGCTGGGGGGGATCACAGATACGCAGTATTTT
abundance: -; d_gene: -; v_gene: TRBV15; j_gene: TRBJ2-7; CDR3aa: CATSRDRGFEQYF; CDR3nt: TGTGCCACCAGCAGAGACCGGGGGTTCGAGCAGTACTTC
abundance: once; d_gene: -; v_gene: TRBV18; j_gene: TRBJ2-6; CDR3aa: CASSPTGTGANVLTF; CDR3nt: TGTGCCAGCTCACCAACGGGCACTGGGGCCAACGTCCTGACTTTC
abundance: -; d_gene: -; v_gene: TRBV6-5; j_gene: TRBJ2-1; CDR3aa: CASSTGFISYNEQFF; CDR3nt: TGTGCCAGCAGTACGGGGTTTATTTCCTACAATGAGCAGTTCTTC
abundance: -; d_gene: -; v_gene: TRBV30; j_gene: TRBJ1-4; CDR3aa: CAWSDRALGEKLFF; CDR3nt: TGTGCCTGGAGCGACCGGGCCCTAGGTGAAAAACTGTTTTTT
abundance: -; d_gene: TRBD2; v_gene: TRBV5-4; j_gene: TRBJ2-5; CDR3aa: CASSPSGSNQETQYF; CDR3nt: TGTGCCAGCAGCCCTAGCGGGAGTAACCAAGAGACCCAGTACTTC
abundance: -; d_gene: -; v_gene: TRBV7-2; j_gene: TRBJ2-1; CDR3aa: CASSLPGHRANEQFF; CDR3nt: TGTGCCAGCAGCTTACCGGGCCATAGGGCGAATGAGCAGTTCTTC
abundance: -; d_gene: -; v_gene: TRBV7-3; j_gene: TRBJ2-1; CDR3aa: CASSISQGVEQFF; CDR3nt: TGTGCCAGCAGCATATCCCAGGGAGTTGAGCAGTTCTTC
abundance: -; d_gene: TRBD2; v_gene: TRBV28; j_gene: TRBJ2-7; CDR3aa: CASSTTGREQYF; CDR3nt: TGTGCCAGCAGTACCACCGGGAGGGAGCAGTACTTC
abundance: -; d_gene: TRBD1; v_gene: TRBV9; j_gene: TRBJ1-2; CDR3aa: CASSVSGAGGAYFGYTF; CDR3nt: TGTGCCAGCAGCGTCTCAGGGGCAGGGGGCGCCTATTTTGGCTACACCTTC